This T cell receptor beta chain was sequenced during a study of blood T cell repertoires in COVID-19. Turning to the study itself: Spain, Italy and the United States supplied samples that represented acute and convalescent COVID-19. From T cells, B-cell-depleted T cells, or PBMCs came the material, which was cDNA or gDNA.

Germline V gene data show CDR1 as SGHVS and CDR2 as FNYEAQ. The CDR3 length is 15 residues. The V gene lost 1 base and the J gene lost 4 bases, with 13 bases spanning the gap. Methods used by the authors: Estimation of nucleated cell counts was performed using reference gene primer amplification. The repertoire was sequenced with immunoSEQ multiplex PCR; TCRdb's copy has only in-frame clones and lacks some. Clone size and the V and J calls come from that table; the DNA yielded D and trimming. The sample has about 47,000 clones; 75% to 90% are singletons. Sequencing was done on a sample of peripheral blood. This receptor was taken from a human donor with acute or convalescent COVID-19. The donor label of this sample is uncertain. The chain uses TRBV7-6 and TRBJ1-2; D is unclear. The CDR3 here is CASSLDPGGGYGYTF. The CDR3 nucleotides are TGTGCCAGCAGCTTAGATCCGGGCGGAGGCTATGGCTACACCTTC.